This T cell receptor (beta chain) came from a study of shared clonotypes between healthy human individuals (dated by TCRdb to about 2020). About the study as a whole: A couple of women and a few men aged 18 to 49 years were included in the cohort. To estimate repertoire size and how much clonotypes are shared between individuals, the study performed deep sequencing of blood TCR repertoires from 4 to 6 healthy adults. Between about 0.85 and 8.9 billion PBMCs per donor were obtained by leukapheresis. For each donor, CD4 naive and CD4 memory were each run on three plates, CD8 naive on two plates, and CD8 memory on one plate. Libraries were prepared and TCR repertoires were sequenced by different laboratories using diverse techniques, in order to increase sequencing depth and limit assay-specific biases. What the study reported, not specific to this receptor: Compared with non-shared clonotypes, the clonotypes found in all four sorted-subset donors had higher generation probabilities. Pairwise subsampling indicated that sequencing depth was expected to affect the degree of clonotype sharing among donors. When several donors were compared, the shared fraction of clonotypes was 5% to 6.5% for naive CD4, around 4% for naive CD8, more than 2% for memory CD4, and under 0.5% for memory CD8. Sampling was restricted to blood, and TCR repertoires in tissue are likely to differ from TCR repertoires in blood. Rarefaction of sorted-subset datasets indicated incomplete sequencing despite the large sequencing depth. Larger estimated clonotype richness was generally found for naive subsets than for memory subsets. Because the study included a small number of donors, the genetic and exposure-history diversity represented was limited.

CDR1 and CDR2, per the germline V gene, are MNHEY and SVGAGI. The CDR3 holds 14 amino acids from the cysteine to the phenylalanine. The read is trimmed to its CDR3 DNA, 42 bases read in frame from base 1. Germline trimming amounts to 5 bases on V and 8 bases on J, with 4 as the count of junction bases outside the gene matches. The donors were healthy, HIV-negative adults who had no recently reported acute infections or vaccinations. Every donor was a Caucasian adult residing in Nashville, Tennessee, USA. CD4+ T cells were enriched by magnetic negative selection, after which naive cells were positively selected on CD45RA and the negative fraction was taken as the memory subset. After blood collection by leukapheresis, PBMCs were isolated using Ficoll-Histopaque density gradient centrifugation and then cryopreserved in the vapor phase of liquid nitrogen. Analytical flow cytometry was used to check the purity and quantity of every magnetically sorted T cell population. Genomic DNA was isolated from every sorted fraction and measured by UV absorbance on a Nanodrop 2000c.

With regard to this clone: The clone's antigen remains unknown. Given a much more abundant clone one base away, this may be a read error. The same CDR3 can be traced to other DNA sequences in this sample.

TCR CDR3 regions were amplified from genomic DNA by multiplex PCR using the deep immunoSEQ assay. Extracted genomic DNA from each cell subset was distributed evenly across all wells of several immunoSEQ 96-well plates, and each plate was treated as a replicate. For sorted subsets, around 200 ng genomic DNA, equal to some 28,000 T cell genomes, was loaded into each replicate PCR. Purified libraries were quantified with a Qubit 3.0 fluorometer, sized on a Bioanalyzer 2100, and re-quantified with the KAPA Library Quantification kit. Each immunoSEQ 96-well plate was sequenced on its own single-read 150-cycle Illumina NextSeq 550 flow cell. In the source study's methods: The immunoSEQ output contained only junctional sequences without quality scores, so filtering could not match that applied to full-length reads. To assign V/J genes and CDR3, sequences were annotated against IMGT germline references using PyIR, a Python wrapper for IgBLAST v1.9. Reads were filtered out if the reads had weak V/J assignments (E-value above 1e-6), no CDR3, stop codons, out-of-frame junctions, or ambiguous translated residues. A V3J clonotype was defined by an identical inferred V gene, J gene, and CDR3 amino acid sequence. To compute the percentage overlap between repertoires, the number of shared unique clonotypes was divided by the size of the smaller repertoire. RTK rarefaction, the Chao1 estimator, and Recon v2.1 estimates of unobserved clonotypes were used to assess repertoire richness. For all TCRbeta clonotypes obtained by the gDNA method from a handful of donors, generation probabilities were computed with OLGA. Here the immuneACCESS table is served through TCRdb, limited to in-frame sequences with V and J called. Missing clones are a known gap in these copies; in checked studies unresolved V genes cover under half, and the rest lacks a known reason. V and J calls and clone size are as listed in that table; D and trimming were resolved from the DNA. The sample table holds roughly 1,100,000 clones, of which approximately 72% were seen once. Together, the top ten hold 1.4% of the sample.

The sequence was obtained from a man between 18 and 29 years old in good health. The chain couples TRBV6-5 to TRBJ1-6; TRBD1 fits 9 bases in the junction. Sequenced sample: memory CD4+ T cells sorted from blood. What the cell subset or site label conveys for this sample: CD45RA-negative fraction. The sequenced DNA is TGTGCCAGCAGTCGGACAGGGGAAGATTCACCCCTCCACTTT. Its coded protein is CASSRTGEDSPLHF.